This TCR beta chain was identified during a study of OX40 agonist ivuxolimab in advanced cancers. Study-level background: Ivuxolimab is an agonistic anti-OX40 (CD134) antibody, and patients were treated with it.

Study-level findings and limits: The study found that CD8+ T cells averaged more expanded clones than CD4+.

Note on this clone: The antigen is not known.

This table comes from immunoSEQ multiplex PCR, and its TCRdb copy is limited to in-frame clones, with some not included. In the table there are about 51,000 clones, 80% to 85% of which are singletons. Excluded were patients having autoimmune disease history or systemic immunosuppression. With baseline, cycle 4 day 1, and cycle 7 day 1 as timepoints, blood was sampled. The trim removed 2 bases at V and 2 bases at J, leaving 3 bases unmatched. Per germline, CDR1 SGHNT and CDR2 YYREEE (reference sequence). This CDR3 is 15 amino acids long. Sequences were derived from CD4+ or CD8+ T cells sorted from blood, sampled in a trial of the OX40 agonist ivuxolimab. This clonotype was sampled from an adult with an advanced solid tumor such as melanoma, head and neck, liver or kidney cancer. V usage is TRBV5-4 and J usage is TRBJ2-3; 9 positions agree with TRBD2. DNA of the CDR3: TGTGCCAGCAGCTTTCAGCGGGGGGACACAGATACGCAGTATTTT. Translation gives CASSFQRGDTDTQYF.